This T cell receptor (beta chain) came from a study of control samples from healthy donors and cancer patients. TCRdb keeps only in-frame clones here, not all; method: immunoSEQ multiplex PCR. The sample records 130,000 to 150,000 clones, roughly 93% being singletons. Between the trimmed V and J ends, which lost 4 bases and 2 bases, there was a span of 12 bases. CDR3 length: 14 residues. CDR1 and CDR2 (germline): MNHEY, SVGAGI. This receptor was taken from a man younger than 35 in good health. The chain employs TRBV6-5 and TRBJ2-7, with D unclear. Sequencing used blood. CDR3 in amino acids: CASSFYDRTYEQYF. For the CDR3, the DNA is TGTGCCAGCAGTTTTTATGACCGTACCTACGAGCAGTACTTC.